The 15 T cell receptor beta chains reported below all come from one sample, sequenced in a study of T cell changes during pregnancy in multiple sclerosis (dated by TCRdb to about 2019). Library preparation employed the immunoSEQ multiplex PCR assay. TCRdb stores this immuneACCESS table with in-frame sequences only. Part of the clones is absent; in the studies checked, under half of the shortfall reflects unresolved V genes, and no reason is known for the rest. This sample lists 65,000 to 85,000 clones; 80% to 95% were detected once. The ten top clones hold roughly 0.29% of the sample. The sequences come from CD4+ T cells from peripheral blood mononuclear cells, collected after pregnancy. These receptors all come from a female donor with multiple sclerosis, enrolled in a pregnancy study.

This clone was picked up one time. The V and J genes are TRBV19 and TRBJ2-1, with 9 bases lining up with TRBD1. Germline CDR1 is LNHDA and CDR2 is SQIVND (reference sequence). V gave up 4 bases and J gave up 2 bases; unmatched junction bases: 3. The CDR3 has 15 amino acids. For the CDR3, the DNA is TGTGCCAGTAGTAGGGACAGGGCCGCCTACAATGAGCAGTTCTTC. Its translation is CASSRDRAAYNEQFF.

This clone was picked up one time. The rearrangement links TRBV7-9 to TRBJ2-1, with 14 positions matching TRBD2. CDR3 length: 15 residues. J lost 8 bases, V lost 6 bases, and 6 bases had no gene match. CDR1 is SEHNR, CDR2 FQNEAQ, per germline (reference sequence). This chain's CDR3 is CASRPTSGRGDEQFF. In DNA, the CDR3 is TGTGCCAGCAGACCGACTAGCGGGAGGGGGGATGAGCAGTTCTTC.

The chain employs TRBV30 and TRBJ2-2, with TRBD1 as a possible D gene (6 bases). V dropped 0 bases and J dropped 1 base, with 12 bases sitting between them. Germline V gene sequence: CDR1 GTSNPN, CDR2 SVGIG (reference sequence). This CDR3 contains 16 residues. CDR3 in DNA: TGTGCCTGGAGTGTGGGGGCAGCCCAGAACACCGGGGAGCTGTTTTTT. Residues: CAWSVGAAQNTGELFF.

The rearrangement links TRBV5-1 to TRBJ2-1, with 9 nucleotides matching TRBD2. The J segment lost 0 bases and the V segment lost 4 bases, leaving 8 bases of the junction unmatched. The length of the CDR3 is 17 residues. Germline CDR1 SGHRS, CDR2 YFSETQ. The DNA of the CDR3 is TGCGCCAGCAGCGATGGTACTAGCGGGTTCTCCTACAATGAGCAGTTCTTC. It translates to CASSDGTSGFSYNEQFF. Together with reference TRBV5-1 and TRBJ2-1, the CDR3 gives the full variable domain: KAGVTQTPRYLIKTRGQQVTLSCSPISGHRSVSWYQQTPGQGLQFLFEYFSETQRNKGNFPGRFSGRQFSNSRSEMNVSTLELGDSALYLCASSDGTSGFSYNEQFFGPGTRLTVL.

V and J are TRBV5-4 and TRBJ1-2; perhaps TRBD1 as D (5 bases). This CDR3 region has 14 residues. Trimming stripped 2 bases from V and 4 bases from J, with 12 bases between. Germline assignment: CDR1 SGHNT and CDR2 YYREEE (reference sequence). The CDR3 region is CASSLYGGGYGYTF. CDR3 bases: TGTGCCAGCAGCTTATACGGGGGAGGCTATGGCTACACCTTC.

The rearrangement links TRBV7-9 to TRBJ2-7; 9 bases match TRBD1. In germline, CDR1 is SEHNR, CDR2 FQNEAQ (reference sequence). The CDR3 length is 14 residues. V dropped 1 base and J dropped 4; count of bases not matched to a gene: 2. This CDR3 reads CASSLGQGEYEQYF. The CDR3, as DNA: TGTGCCAGCAGCTTAGGACAGGGGGAATACGAGCAGTACTTC.

This sequence joins TRBV25-1 and TRBJ2-2, with D tentatively TRBD1 (7 bases). Germline V gene lookup returns CDR1 MGHDK and CDR2 SYGVNS. The CDR3 covers 13 residues. The V and J ends lost 3 bases and 6 bases respectively, with 8 bases between them. CDR3 nucleotides: TGTGCCAGCAGTGACAGGGGGGCCGGGGAGCTGTTTTTT. Amino acids: CASSDRGAGELFF.

The chain is built from TRBV2 and TRBJ2-5; perhaps TRBD1 as D (6 bases). CDR1 SNHLY and CDR2 FYNNEI come from the germline V gene. The CDR3 loop spans 15 amino acids. The V gene lost 6 bases and the J gene lost 5 bases, with 19 bases spanning the gap. The CDR3 DNA sequence: TGTGCCAGCAGCCTCAGACAGGCCTCGGGGGAGACCCAGTACTTC. As protein: CASSLRQASGETQYF. Variable domain in full (rest from reference TRBV2 and TRBJ2-5): EPEVTQTPSHQVTQMGQEVILRCVPISNHLYFYWYRQILGQKVEFLVSFYNNEISEKSEIFDDQFSVERPDGSNFTLKIRSTKLEDSAMYFCASSLRQASGETQYFGPGTRLLVL.

V and J are TRBV19 and TRBJ2-5; 8 positions match TRBD2. The CDR3 contains 14 residues. V shed 7 bases and J 0 bases; nucleotides not matched to a gene: 4. Germline CDR1 and CDR2: LNHDA and SQIVND (reference sequence). DNA for the CDR3: TGTGCCAGTAACGAGCGGGGGTACCAAGAGACCCAGTACTTC. It is translated as CASNERGYQETQYF. The full variable domain, its missing parts supplied by reference TRBV19 and TRBJ2-5, is DGGITQSPKYLFRKEGQNVTLSCEQNLNHDAMYWYRQDPGQGLRLIYYSQIVNDFQKGDIAEGYSVSREKKESFPLTVTSAQKNPTAFYLCASNERGYQETQYFGPGTRLLVL.

A note on this clone: Within the sample, other DNA sequences also encode this same CDR3. The CDR3 loop reads CASSQGQGTDTQYF. DNA for the CDR3: TGTGCCAGCAGCCAGGGACAGGGCACAGATACGCAGTATTTT. The chain employs TRBV7-9 and TRBJ2-3; 8 nucleotides line up with TRBD1. From germline, CDR1 is SEHNR and CDR2 FQNEAQ (reference sequence). The CDR3 has 14 amino acids. V dropped 5 bases and J dropped 1; count of bases not matched to a gene: 2.

The chain carries TRBV29-1 and TRBJ1-2; TRBD1 is a possible D gene (5 bases). With 4 bases removed from V and 8 bases from J, the gap between germline ends came to 14 bases. Germline assignment: CDR1 SQVTM and CDR2 ANQGSEA. The CDR3 is made up of 12 amino acids. CDR3 amino acids: CSVGLGVEGYTF. The CDR3 DNA reads TGCAGCGTTGGGCTAGGGGTAGAGGGCTACACCTTC.

The CDR3, as DNA: TGTGCCAGCAGCTTAGCATGGACAGGTGGAAACACCATATATTTT. Protein: CASSLAWTGGNTIYF. The chain is built from TRBV7-2 and TRBJ1-3; 7 bases align to TRBD1. The length of the CDR3 is 15 residues. V shed 0 bases, J shed 3 bases, and the junction held 2 bases outside the gene matches. CDR1 is SGHTA, CDR2 FQGNSA, per germline.

The J gene is TRBJ1-2, the V gene TRBV28; D is perhaps TRBD1 (5 bases). The CDR3 contains 16 residues. Per the germline V gene, CDR1 is MDHEN and CDR2 is SYDVKM. V was clipped by 2 bases and J by 0 bases, with 13 bases between them. The CDR3 sequence: CASSLPRGGANYGYTF. CDR3 coding DNA: TGTGCCAGCAGTTTACCGCGGGGGGGAGCTAACTATGGCTACACCTTC.

The chain is built from TRBV7-9 and TRBJ2-2; D possibly corresponds to TRBD2 (6 bases). The CDR3 consists of 16 residues. Trimming removed 0 bases from V and 1 base from J, with 9 bases in between. Per germline, CDR1 SEHNR and CDR2 FQNEAQ (reference sequence). CDR3 amino acids: CASSLALGGNTGELFF. CDR3 nucleotides: TGTGCCAGCAGCTTAGCTCTCGGGGGGAACACCGGGGAGCTGTTTTTT.

The table lists this clone with a count of one. This sequence joins TRBV5-8 and TRBJ1-1; 8 nucleotides agree with TRBD1. The CDR3 runs 13 residues. V shed 4 bases, J shed 11 bases, and the junction held 10 bases outside the gene matches. The germline V gene encodes CDR1 SGHTS and CDR2 YDEGEE. In DNA form, the CDR3 reads TGTGCCAGCAGCCTACCGACAGGGGAAAGGGCTTTCTTT. This sequence encodes CASSLPTGERAFF. Looking up the rest from reference TRBV5-8 and TRBJ1-1 gives the full variable domain: EAGVTQSPTHLIKTRGQQATLRCSPISGHTSVYWYQQALGLGLQFLLWYDEGEERNRGNFPPRFSGRQFPNYSSELNVNALELEDSALYLCASSLPTGERAFFGQGTRLTVV.